This TCR beta chain originates from a study of T cells after yellow fever vaccination. This clonotype was recorded at least ten times. TCRdb ran MiXCR on the 5' RACE reads and lists one entry per CDR3 protein. The table shows under 350,000 distinct CDR3 sequences, with 4.1% occurring only once. The sequenced sample was PBMCs, obtained 5 days after the yellow fever booster vaccination. The receptor's source is a man younger than 35 who received the YFV17D yellow fever vaccine.

The CDR3 region is CASSLAGSYGYTF. For the CDR3, the DNA is TGCGCCAGCAGCTTGGCCGGGAGCTATGGCTACACCTTC. The chain employs TRBV5-1 and TRBJ1-2, with D unresolved. Trimming removed 0 bases from V and 4 bases from J, with 7 bases in between. Germline CDR1 SGHRS, CDR2 YFSETQ. CDR3 length: 13 amino acids.